This T cell receptor (beta chain) was recorded in a study of blood T cells in healthy people across ages. Study observations and caveats: Across the age range, TCR beta diversity per million T cells fell in a roughly linear way.

This CDR3 spans 17 amino acids. CDR1 is DFQATT and CDR2 is SNEGSKA in the germline V gene (reference sequence). V gave up 0 bases and J gave up 5 bases; unmatched junction bases: 11. Samples each yielded at least 6 micrograms of total RNA. Primers used in a second PCR of roughly 7 to 12 cycles were a sample-barcoded 5' primer and a J-beta primer mix. TCRdb re-analysed the 5' RACE reads in MiXCR, keeping a single row per CDR3 protein. The table lists 540,000 or so distinct CDR3 sequences, around half of them singletons, with roughly 24% in the top ten. This clonotype was counted a few times. Its specificity is unknown.

The V call is TRBV20-1, the J call TRBJ2-7; 12 bases map to TRBD2. The material sequenced was blood. The sequence derives from a man older than 75 in good health. DNA of the CDR3: TGCAGTGCTAGAGATCCCGGACTAGCGGGGAGCATCCACGAGCAGTACTTC. It yields the protein CSARDPGLAGSIHEQYF.